Given below is one T cell receptor (beta chain) in context. Its target is not known. Sequencing used immunoSEQ multiplex PCR; TCRdb keeps in-frame clones, though not all of them. The table records under 20,000 clones, 70% to 90% of them present only once. Time point of the sample: week 3, after first cycle of checkpoint inhibitor. Germline V gene lookup returns CDR1 SQVTM and CDR2 ANQGSEA. V shed 7 bases, J shed 0 bases, and the junction held 7 bases outside the gene matches. The CDR3 is 14 residues long. The data derive from a study of blood T cell dynamics during melanoma immunotherapy. Study-wide results and limits: Clones driving repertoire changes may be melanoma-specific or general immune activation.

The chain recombines TRBV29-1 with TRBJ2-3; 7 bases agree with TRBD2. The receptor was derived from a human donor with melanoma. The sequencing here drew on blood, taken from a patient treated with checkpoint blockade. The CDR3 reads CSARGGTSTDTQYF. For the CDR3, the DNA is TGCAGCGCCCGGGGAGGGACTAGCACAGATACGCAGTATTTT.